Below are 25 T cell receptor beta chains sequenced from a single sample in a study of blood T cell repertoires in COVID-19 (dated by TCRdb to 2018 to 2021). The library relied on the immunoSEQ multiplex PCR assay. TCRdb took over this immuneACCESS table, retaining in-frame rearrangements with V and J assigned. Such tables are incomplete; in checked studies, under half of the missing clones stem from an unresolved V gene, and the remainder is unexplained. The sample table records some 300,000 clones; 90% of these occur just once. Roughly 3.9% of the sample rests with the top ten. Sample: PBMCs or T cells enriched from blood (not recorded which). These receptors came from a woman aged 25 to 45 who had been exposed to COVID-19.

The CDR3: CASSISGGSTDTQYF. CDR3 nucleotides: TGTGCCAGCAGCATAAGCGGGGGGAGCACAGATACGCAGTATTTT. The chain is built from TRBV7-6 and TRBJ2-3; 9 nucleotides match TRBD2. The V and J ends lost 5 bases and 0 bases, in that order; junction bases with no gene match: 3. From germline, CDR1 is SGHVS and CDR2 FNYEAQ. The CDR3 runs 15 residues.

This chain joins TRBV4-3 and TRBJ2-6; D is perhaps TRBD1 (5 bases). V was clipped by 1 base and J by 1 base, with 14 bases between them. The CDR3 covers 18 residues. Germline-derived CDR1 and CDR2 are LGHNA and YSLEER. The CDR3 nucleotides read TGCGCCAGCAGCCAAGCCCCTCTGACAGCTTCTGGGGCCAACGTCCTGACTTTC. Translated, it gives CASSQAPLTASGANVLTF.

The chain is built from TRBV10-3 and TRBJ2-5; 13 bases map to TRBD2. Germline CDR1 is ENHRY and CDR2 is SYGVKD. The V and J ends lost 5 bases and 4 bases, in that order; junction bases with no gene match: 4. The CDR3 extends over 15 amino acids. In nucleotides, the CDR3 is TGTGCCATCAGTCCCCGACTAGCGGGGGGAGAGACCCAGTACTTC. It encodes CAISPRLAGGETQYF.

This clone showed up just a few times. This chain connects TRBV7-2 to TRBJ1-4; 10 bases match TRBD1. The CDR3 consists of 15 residues. CDR1 is SGHTA and CDR2 is FQGNSA in the germline V gene. Trimming took 2 bases from V and 7 from J; bases not matched to a gene: 4. CDR3 protein: CASSLWTGGSEKLFF. The CDR3 DNA follows: TGTGCCAGCAGCTTATGGACAGGGGGGAGTGAAAAACTGTTTTTT.

This rearrangement joins TRBV5-1 to TRBJ1-5; the match to TRBD1 covers 9 bases. Germline CDR1 is SGHRS and CDR2 is YFSETQ. Trimming took 4 bases from V and 7 from J; bases not matched to a gene: 9. The CDR3 runs to 15 residues. CDR3 loop: CASSHTTGGEQPQHF. Written as DNA, the CDR3 is TGCGCCAGCAGCCACACGACAGGGGGTGAGCAGCCCCAGCATTTT.

The chain is built from TRBV7-6 and TRBJ1-6; 9 positions agree with TRBD1. The CDR3 has 15 amino acids. Trimming at V came to 5 bases and at J to 7 bases, leaving 6 bases not matched to a gene. Germline-derived CDR1 and CDR2 are SGHVS and FNYEAQ. CDR3 loop: CASSARTGENSPLHF. The CDR3, as DNA: TGTGCCAGCAGCGCAAGGACAGGGGAAAATTCACCCCTCCACTTT. Using reference TRBV7-6 and TRBJ1-6 for the parts outside the CDR3, the full variable domain is GAGVSQSPRYKVTKRGQDVALRCDPISGHVSLYWYRQALGQGPEFLTYFNYEAQQDKSGLPNDRFSAERPEGSISTLTIQRTEQRDSAMYRCASSARTGENSPLHFGNGTRLTVT.

The rearrangement links TRBV6-5 to TRBJ2-3; 8 bases align to TRBD1. This CDR3 spans 15 amino acids. Germline V CDR1 and CDR2: MNHEY, SVGAGI. V dropped 5 bases and J dropped 5; count of bases not matched to a gene: 9. Written as DNA, the CDR3 is TGTGCCAGCAGTAGCTGGACAGGGATCCAAGATACGCAGTATTTT. Protein: CASSSWTGIQDTQYF.

This sequence joins TRBV2 and TRBJ2-2; D is possibly TRBD1 (6 bases). Trimming removed 11 bases at V and 0 bases at J, with 16 bases between. CDR1 and CDR2 from the germline V gene are SNHLY and FYNNEI. The CDR3 consists of 15 residues. This chain's CDR3 is CARQAGTPNTGELFF. In nucleotides, the CDR3 is TGTGCCCGTCAAGCCGGGACACCGAACACCGGGGAGCTGTTTTTT. Filled out from reference TRBV2 and TRBJ2-2, the complete variable domain reads EPEVTQTPSHQVTQMGQEVILRCVPISNHLYFYWYRQILGQKVEFLVSFYNNEISEKSEIFDDQFSVERPDGSNFTLKIRSTKLEDSAMYFCARQAGTPNTGELFFGEGSRLTVL.

The chain combines TRBV7-9 with TRBJ1-5; D call uncertain. This CDR3 has 14 residues. V lost 0 bases to trimming and J lost 4 bases, with 7 bases between them. Germline V gene lookup returns CDR1 SEHNR and CDR2 FQNEAQ (reference sequence). CDR3 coding DNA: TGTGCCAGCAGCTTAGCGACGGGTAATCAGCCCCAGCATTTT. Protein: CASSLATGNQPQHF.

The chain uses TRBV4-3 and TRBJ1-1; D gene uncertain. V was clipped by 2 bases and J by 3 bases, with 7 bases between them. Germline loops: CDR1 LGHNA, CDR2 YSLEER. The CDR3 length is 13 residues. The CDR3 coding sequence is TGCGCCAGCAGCCAACAGCGGTACACTGAAGCTTTCTTT. Its translation: CASSQQRYTEAFF.

This chain connects TRBV19 to TRBJ2-3, with 8 nucleotides matching TRBD2. Germline-derived CDR1 and CDR2 are LNHDA and SQIVND (reference sequence). V dropped 3 bases and J dropped 4; count of bases not matched to a gene: 6. The CDR3 sequence is 15 residues long. CDR3 bases: TGTGCCAGTAGTATGACACCGGGGGGGGCAGATACGCAGTATTTT. It is translated as CASSMTPGGADTQYF.

The chain has TRBV7-6 and TRBJ2-5; 8 nucleotides agree with TRBD2. Germline loops: CDR1 SGHVS, CDR2 FNYEAQ. The CDR3 is 15 amino acids. J lost 2 bases, V lost 1 base, and 3 bases had no gene match. Here the CDR3 DNA reads TGTGCCAGCAGCTTAGGACCGGGGGGGCAAGAGACCCAGTACTTC. This codes for CASSLGPGGQETQYF.

J is TRBJ1-6 and V is TRBV7-2; the D is unclear. Trimming removed 4 bases at V and 8 bases at J, with 18 bases between. This CDR3 spans 16 amino acids. Germline V lookup: CDR1 SGHTA, CDR2 FQGNSA. The CDR3 DNA is TGTGCCAGCAGCTACCAGCCCACGGGGTTGCATTCACCCCTCCACTTT. It is translated as CASSYQPTGLHSPLHF.

V is TRBV6-1 and J is TRBJ2-7; D possibly corresponds to TRBD1 (6 bases). The CDR3 covers 15 residues. The V end lost 2 bases, the J end lost 0 bases, and 11 bases lay between the germline ends. Germline CDR1 MNHNS, CDR2 SASEGT. The CDR3: CASSEPVDSSYEQYF. CDR3 coding DNA: TGTGCCAGCAGTGAACCGGTGGACAGCTCCTACGAGCAGTACTTC.

The chain recombines TRBV7-2 with TRBJ2-7, with 13 bases lining up with TRBD2. Germline CDR1 reads SGHTA; CDR2 reads FQGNSA. V was clipped by 5 bases and J by 2 bases; unmatched bases: 6. This CDR3 contains 16 residues. As DNA, the CDR3 is TGTGCCAGCAGCGCAAGACTAGCGGGGGGCCCCTACGAGCAGTACTTC. This translates into CASSARLAGGPYEQYF. Looking up the rest from reference TRBV7-2 and TRBJ2-7 gives the full variable domain: GAGVSQSPSNKVTEKGKDVELRCDPISGHTALYWYRQSLGQGLEFLIYFQGNSAPDKSGLPSDRFSAERTGGSVSTLTIQRTQQEDSAVYLCASSARLAGGPYEQYFGPGTRLTVT.

This rearrangement joins TRBV7-8 to TRBJ2-1; 8 positions agree with TRBD2. The CDR3 totals 15 residues. V dropped 5 bases and J dropped 5; count of bases not matched to a gene: 8. Germline V gene data show CDR1 as SGHVS and CDR2 as FQNEAQ. CDR3 nucleotides: TGTGCCAGCAGCCCCGGGGGGGCGGGACACAATGAGCAGTTCTTC. Its protein product is CASSPGGAGHNEQFF. The full variable domain, in which reference TRBV7-8 and TRBJ2-1 provide the parts outside the CDR3, is GAGVSQSPRYKVAKRGQDVALRCDPISGHVSLFWYQQALGQGPEFLTYFQNEAQLDKSGLPSDRFFAERPEGSVSTLKIQRTQQEDSAVYLCASSPGGAGHNEQFFGPGTRLTVL.

The chain combines TRBV7-3 with TRBJ2-3; tentatively, D is TRBD2 (5 bases). Trimming removed 2 bases from V and 0 bases from J, with 21 bases in between. The CDR3 is 19 amino acids. CDR1 and CDR2 from the germline V gene are SGHTA and FQGTGA. The CDR3 nucleotides are TGTGCCAGCAGCTTATGGTCGCGGGCTAGCTGGGAGAGCACAGATACGCAGTATTTT. Amino acid sequence: CASSLWSRASWESTDTQYF.

The V and J genes are TRBV5-1 and TRBJ2-7, with 7 bases lining up with TRBD1. The CDR3 length is 15 residues. V shed 1 base and J 2 bases; nucleotides not matched to a gene: 6. CDR1 is SGHRS and CDR2 is YFSETQ in the germline V gene. The CDR3 nucleotides read TGCGCCAGCAGCTTGTTGACAGGGACGACCTACGAGCAGTACTTC. Amino acids: CASSLLTGTTYEQYF.

The chain employs TRBV7-2 and TRBJ2-4; 9 bases line up with TRBD2. CDR3 length: 15 residues. Germline values: CDR1 SGHTA, CDR2 FQGNSA. The junction had 7 bases not matched to a gene; V was cut back by 3 bases and J by 7 bases. The CDR3 is CASSFVGLAGNIQYF. The CDR3 region has the DNA TGTGCCAGCAGCTTCGTGGGACTAGCCGGGAACATTCAGTACTTC.

V is TRBV5-4 and J is TRBJ1-4; 11 bases agree with TRBD1. Germline CDR1 is SGHNT and CDR2 is YYREEE (reference sequence). V lost 5 bases and J lost 10; bases outside the gene matches: 13. The CDR3 runs 16 residues. Here the CDR3 DNA reads TGTGCCAGCAGTCCAACACGCGGGACAGGGGGAGGAAAACTGTTTTTT. Residues: CASSPTRGTGGGKLFF. The entire variable domain, with the rest obtained from reference TRBV5-4 and TRBJ1-4, is as follows: ETGVTQSPTHLIKTRGQQVTLRCSSQSGHNTVSWYQQALGQGPQFIFQYYREEENGRGNFPPRFSGLQFPNYSSELNVNALELDDSALYLCASSPTRGTGGGKLFFGSGTQLSVL.

The rearrangement uses TRBV5-6 and TRBJ2-5; D gene ambiguous. Between the trimmed V and J ends, which lost 2 bases and 5 bases, there was a span of 16 bases. Germline lookup yields CDR1 SGHDT and CDR2 YYEEEE. The CDR3 runs 15 residues. The CDR3 DNA sequence: TGTGCCAGCAGCTTCAGCCAGCTGGAGCAGGAGACCCAGTACTTC. As protein: CASSFSQLEQETQYF.

Details on this clone: Other nucleotide sequences in the sample specify the same CDR3. The CDR3 sequence is CASSRLAGYNEQFF. CDR3 DNA sequence: TGTGCCAGCAGCCGGCTAGCGGGGTACAATGAGCAGTTCTTC. The V call is TRBV3-1 (or the pseudogene TRBV3-2), the J call TRBJ2-1; 9 bases align to TRBD2. The CDR3 covers 14 residues. Germline V gives CDR1 LGHDT, CDR2 YNNKEL (reference sequence). Trimming took 4 bases from V and 4 from J; bases not matched to a gene: 2.

The count of this clone is one. The chain couples TRBV5-1 to TRBJ1-1; unclear D gene. V was clipped by 0 bases and J by 4 bases, with 13 bases between them. This CDR3 has 15 residues. Germline V gene sequence: CDR1 SGHRS, CDR2 YFSETQ. The CDR3 protein is CASSLATTGSTEAFF. The CDR3 region has the DNA TGCGCCAGCAGCTTGGCCACGACCGGGAGCACTGAAGCTTTCTTT.

The rearrangement joins TRBV5-8 to TRBJ1-1; D gene ambiguous. Deletions cut 3 bases from V and 7 bases from J, with 7 bases between. The CDR3 contains 11 residues. CDR1 and CDR2 (germline): SGHTS, YDEGEE. CDR3 sequence: CASSYSVEAFF. DNA of the CDR3: TGTGCCAGCAGCTACTCCGTTGAAGCTTTCTTT. The whole variable domain, filled in from reference TRBV5-8 and TRBJ1-1, reads EAGVTQSPTHLIKTRGQQATLRCSPISGHTSVYWYQQALGLGLQFLLWYDEGEERNRGNFPPRFSGRQFPNYSSELNVNALELEDSALYLCASSYSVEAFFGQGTRLTVV.

Concerning this clone: An end of the junction differs from the germline gene, which may be a read error. The chain joins TRBV18 to TRBJ1-5; D is perhaps TRBD1 (5 bases). The germline V gene encodes CDR1 KGHSH and CDR2 LQKENI. The CDR3 spans 11 residues. The CDR3 DNA reads as TGTGCCAGCTCACCGGGGACTCTTTTGTATTTT. Translated, it gives CASSPGTLLYF.